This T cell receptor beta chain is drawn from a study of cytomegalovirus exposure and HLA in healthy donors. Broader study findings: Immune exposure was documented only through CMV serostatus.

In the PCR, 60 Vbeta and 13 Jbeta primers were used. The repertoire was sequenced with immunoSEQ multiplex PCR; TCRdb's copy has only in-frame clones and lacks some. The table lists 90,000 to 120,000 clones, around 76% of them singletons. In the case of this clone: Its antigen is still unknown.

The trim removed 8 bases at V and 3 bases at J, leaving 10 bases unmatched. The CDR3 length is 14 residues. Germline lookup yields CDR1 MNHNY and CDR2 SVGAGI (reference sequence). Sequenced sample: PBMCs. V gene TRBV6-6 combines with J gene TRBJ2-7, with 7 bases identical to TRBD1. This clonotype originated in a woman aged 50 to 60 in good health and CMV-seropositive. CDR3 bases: TGTGCCAGCGACATGACAGGGAGAAACTACGAGCAGTACTTC. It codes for CASDMTGRNYEQYF.